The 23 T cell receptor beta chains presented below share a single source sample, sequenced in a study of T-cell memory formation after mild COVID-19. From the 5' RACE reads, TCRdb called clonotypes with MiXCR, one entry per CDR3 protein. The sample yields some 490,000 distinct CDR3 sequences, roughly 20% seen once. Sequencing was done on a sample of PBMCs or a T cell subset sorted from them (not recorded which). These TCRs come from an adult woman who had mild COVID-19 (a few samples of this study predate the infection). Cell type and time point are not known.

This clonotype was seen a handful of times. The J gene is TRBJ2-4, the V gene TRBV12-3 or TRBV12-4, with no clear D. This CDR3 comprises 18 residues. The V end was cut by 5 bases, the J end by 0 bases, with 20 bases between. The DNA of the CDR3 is TGTGCCAGCAGTCCACCTGGTGGGGTTACTCTAGCCAAAAACATTCAGTACTTC. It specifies CASSPPGGVTLAKNIQYF.

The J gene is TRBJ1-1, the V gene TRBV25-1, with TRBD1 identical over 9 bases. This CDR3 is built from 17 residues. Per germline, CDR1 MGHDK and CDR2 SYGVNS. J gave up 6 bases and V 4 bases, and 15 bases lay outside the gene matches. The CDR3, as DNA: TGTGCCAGCAGTGGCCCCGGGACAGGGAAAGGGGGACCTGAAGCTTTCTTT. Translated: CASSGPGTGKGGPEAFF. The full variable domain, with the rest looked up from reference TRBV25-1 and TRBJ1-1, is EADIYQTPRYLVIGTGKKITLECSQTMGHDKMYWYQQDPGMELHLIHYSYGVNSTEKGDLSSESTVSRIRTEHFPLTLESARPSHTSQYLCASSGPGTGKGGPEAFFGQGTRLTVV.

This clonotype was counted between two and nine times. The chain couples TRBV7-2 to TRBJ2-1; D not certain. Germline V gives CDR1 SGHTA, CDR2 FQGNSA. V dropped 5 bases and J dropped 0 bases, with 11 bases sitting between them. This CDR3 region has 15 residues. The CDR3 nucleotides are TGTGCCAGCAGCCAAACCCTAAGCTCCTACAATGAGCAGTTCTTC. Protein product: CASSQTLSSYNEQFF.

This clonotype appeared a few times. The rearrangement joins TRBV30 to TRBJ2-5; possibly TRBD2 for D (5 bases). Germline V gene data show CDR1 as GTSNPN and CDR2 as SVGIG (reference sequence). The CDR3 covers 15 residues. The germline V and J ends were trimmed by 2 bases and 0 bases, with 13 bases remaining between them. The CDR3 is CAWSWKRLYQETQYF. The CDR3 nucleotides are TGTGCCTGGAGTTGGAAGCGGCTGTACCAAGAGACCCAGTACTTC.

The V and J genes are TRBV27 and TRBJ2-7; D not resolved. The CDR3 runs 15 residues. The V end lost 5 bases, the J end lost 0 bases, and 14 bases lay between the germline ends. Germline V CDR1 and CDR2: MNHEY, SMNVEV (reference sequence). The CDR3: CASSPRLQSSYEQYF. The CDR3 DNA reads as TGTGCCAGCAGTCCAAGACTCCAGAGCTCCTACGAGCAGTACTTC.

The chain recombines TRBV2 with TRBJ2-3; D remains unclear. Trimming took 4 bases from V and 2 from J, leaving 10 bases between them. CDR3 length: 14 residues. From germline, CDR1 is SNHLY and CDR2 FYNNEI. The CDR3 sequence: CASSVKGNTDTQYF. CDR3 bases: TGTGCCAGCAGTGTCAAAGGGAACACAGATACGCAGTATTTT.

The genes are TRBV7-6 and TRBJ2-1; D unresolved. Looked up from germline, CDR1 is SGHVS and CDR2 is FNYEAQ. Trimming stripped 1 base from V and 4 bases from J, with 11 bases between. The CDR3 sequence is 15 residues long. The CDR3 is CASSLGTIPYNEQFF. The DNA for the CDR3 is TGTGCCAGCAGCTTAGGAACTATACCATACAATGAGCAGTTCTTC.

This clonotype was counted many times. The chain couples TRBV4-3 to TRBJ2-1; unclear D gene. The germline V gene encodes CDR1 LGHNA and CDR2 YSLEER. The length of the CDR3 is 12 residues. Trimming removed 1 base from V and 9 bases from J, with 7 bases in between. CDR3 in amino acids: CASSQGLGEQFF. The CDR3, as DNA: TGCGCCAGCAGCCAAGGTCTTGGTGAGCAGTTCTTC.

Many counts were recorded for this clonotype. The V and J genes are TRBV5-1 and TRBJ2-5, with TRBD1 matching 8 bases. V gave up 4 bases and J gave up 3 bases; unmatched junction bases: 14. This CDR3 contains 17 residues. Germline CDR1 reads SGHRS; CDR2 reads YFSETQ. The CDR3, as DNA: TGCGCCAGCAGCATAAAAGGACTCGGACAGGGAAAAGAGACCCAGTACTTC. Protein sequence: CASSIKGLGQGKETQYF.

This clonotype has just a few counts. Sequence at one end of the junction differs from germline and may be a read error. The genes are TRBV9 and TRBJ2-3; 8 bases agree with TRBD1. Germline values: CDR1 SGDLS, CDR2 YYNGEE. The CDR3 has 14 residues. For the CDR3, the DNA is TGTGCCAGCAGCCGCGGACAGGGCACTGATACGCAGTATTTT. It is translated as CASSRGQGTDTQYF. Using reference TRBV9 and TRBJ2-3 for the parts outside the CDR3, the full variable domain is DSGVTQTPKHLITATGQRVTLRCSPRSGDLSVYWYQQSLDQGLQFLIQYYNGEERAKGNILERFSAQQFPDLHSELNLSSLELGDSALYFCASSRGQGTDTQYFGPGTRLTVL.

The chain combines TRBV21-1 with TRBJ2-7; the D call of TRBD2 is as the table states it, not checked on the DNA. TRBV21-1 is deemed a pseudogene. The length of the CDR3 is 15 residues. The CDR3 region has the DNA TGTGCCAGCGGGACTAGCACGAACTTCTCCTACGAGCAGTACTTC. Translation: CASGTSTNFSYEQYF.

The CDR3 bases are TGTGCCTCAGGGGGTGGGAACACCGGGGAGCTGTTTTTT. This encodes CASGGGNTGELFF. This chain joins TRBV2 and TRBJ2-2, with TRBD1 identical over 7 bases. This CDR3 has 13 residues. Germline V gives CDR1 SNHLY, CDR2 FYNNEI. Trimming at V came to 11 bases and at J to 1 base, leaving 4 bases not matched to a gene.

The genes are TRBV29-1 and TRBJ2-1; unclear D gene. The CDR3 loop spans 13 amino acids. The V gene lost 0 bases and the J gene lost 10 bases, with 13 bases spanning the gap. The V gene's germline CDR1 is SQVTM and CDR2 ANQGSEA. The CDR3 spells CSVEEGFVGEQFF. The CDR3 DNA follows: TGCAGCGTTGAAGAAGGGTTCGTTGGGGAGCAGTTCTTC.

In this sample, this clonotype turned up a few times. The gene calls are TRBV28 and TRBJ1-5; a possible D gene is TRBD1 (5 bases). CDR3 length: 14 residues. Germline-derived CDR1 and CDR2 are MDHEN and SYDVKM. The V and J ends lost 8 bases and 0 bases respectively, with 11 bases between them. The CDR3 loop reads CASFPTVSNQPQHF. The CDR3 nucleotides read TGTGCCAGCTTTCCGACAGTTAGCAATCAGCCCCAGCATTTT.

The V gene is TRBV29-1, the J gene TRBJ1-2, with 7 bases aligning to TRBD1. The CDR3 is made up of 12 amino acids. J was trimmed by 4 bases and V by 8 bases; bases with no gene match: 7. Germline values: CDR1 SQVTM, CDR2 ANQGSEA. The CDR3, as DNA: TGCAGCTCCGGGACAGTGGTCTATGGCTACACCTTC. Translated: CSSGTVVYGYTF. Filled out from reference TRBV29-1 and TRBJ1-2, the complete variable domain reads SAVISQKPSRDICQRGTSLTIQCQVDSQVTMMFWYRQQPGQSLTLIATANQGSEATYESGFVIDKFPISRPNLTFSTLTVSNMSPEDSSIYLCSSGTVVYGYTFGSGTRLTVV.

Here the CDR3 reads CATSRATEETQYF. The CDR3 bases are TGTGCCACCAGCAGAGCGACCGAAGAGACCCAGTACTTC. The chain joins TRBV15 to TRBJ2-5; D not resolved. The length of the CDR3 is 13 residues. The germline V gene has CDR1 LNHNV and CDR2 YYDKDF (reference sequence). V was pared by 1 base and J by 3 bases, with 6 bases between.

The CDR3 here is CASWRQGSKGVPEAFF. The DNA of the CDR3 is TGTGCCAGCTGGAGACAGGGGTCTAAGGGAGTGCCTGAAGCTTTCTTT. V and J are TRBV28 and TRBJ1-1, with TRBD1 matching 8 bases. CDR3 length: 16 residues. V shed 8 bases and J 6 bases; nucleotides not matched to a gene: 17. The germline CDR1 and CDR2 sequences are MDHEN and SYDVKM.

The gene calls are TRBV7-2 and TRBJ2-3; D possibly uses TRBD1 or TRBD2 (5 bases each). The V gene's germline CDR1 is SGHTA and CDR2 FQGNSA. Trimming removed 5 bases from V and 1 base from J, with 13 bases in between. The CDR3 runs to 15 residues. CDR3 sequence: CASSPRGGGTDTQYF. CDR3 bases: TGTGCCAGCAGCCCTCGGGGCGGCGGCACAGATACGCAGTATTTT.

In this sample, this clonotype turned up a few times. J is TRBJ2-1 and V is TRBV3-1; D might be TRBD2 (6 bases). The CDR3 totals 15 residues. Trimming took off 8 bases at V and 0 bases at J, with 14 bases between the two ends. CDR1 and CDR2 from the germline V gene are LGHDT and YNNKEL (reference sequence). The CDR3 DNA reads TGTGCCAGCCGCATGGACTATAGCTCCTACAATGAGCAGTTCTTC. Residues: CASRMDYSSYNEQFF.

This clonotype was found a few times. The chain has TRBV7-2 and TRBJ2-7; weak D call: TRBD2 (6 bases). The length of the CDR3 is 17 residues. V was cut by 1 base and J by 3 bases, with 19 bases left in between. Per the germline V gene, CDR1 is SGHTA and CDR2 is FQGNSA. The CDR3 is CASSLVGGSYEFYEQYF. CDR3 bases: TGTGCCAGCAGCTTAGTCGGAGGGTCCTACGAATTCTACGAGCAGTACTTC.

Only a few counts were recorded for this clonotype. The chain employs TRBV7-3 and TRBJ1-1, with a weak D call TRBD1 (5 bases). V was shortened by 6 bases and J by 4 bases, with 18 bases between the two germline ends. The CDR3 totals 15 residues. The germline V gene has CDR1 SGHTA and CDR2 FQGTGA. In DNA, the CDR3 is TGTGCCAGCAGTCAGTCCCGGCAGGGCCTCACTGAAGCTTTCTTT. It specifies CASSQSRQGLTEAFF.

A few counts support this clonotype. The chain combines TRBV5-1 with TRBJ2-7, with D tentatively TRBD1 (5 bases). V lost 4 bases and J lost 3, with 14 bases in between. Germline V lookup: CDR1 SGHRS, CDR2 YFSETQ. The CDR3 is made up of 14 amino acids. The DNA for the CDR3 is TGCGCCAGCAGCCCCCTTAGCAGGGACTACGAGCAGTACTTC. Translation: CASSPLSRDYEQYF.

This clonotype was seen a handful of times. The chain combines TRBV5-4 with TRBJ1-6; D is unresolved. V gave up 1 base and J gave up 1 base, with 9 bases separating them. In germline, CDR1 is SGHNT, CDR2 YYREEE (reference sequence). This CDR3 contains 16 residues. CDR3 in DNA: TGTGCCAGCAGCTTGCCGGGCCTGTCCTATAATTCACCCCTCCACTTT. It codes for CASSLPGLSYNSPLHF.